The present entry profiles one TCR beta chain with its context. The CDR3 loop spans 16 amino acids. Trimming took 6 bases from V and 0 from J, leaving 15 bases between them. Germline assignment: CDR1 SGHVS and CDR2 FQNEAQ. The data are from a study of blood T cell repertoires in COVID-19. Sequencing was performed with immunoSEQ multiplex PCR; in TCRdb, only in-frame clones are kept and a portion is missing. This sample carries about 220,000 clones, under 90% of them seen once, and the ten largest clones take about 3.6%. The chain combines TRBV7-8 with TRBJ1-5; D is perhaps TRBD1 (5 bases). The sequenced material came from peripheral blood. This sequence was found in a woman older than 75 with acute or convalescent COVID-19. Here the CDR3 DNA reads TGTGCCAGCAGTCCCGACAGACCTTATAGCAATCAGCCCCAGCATTTT. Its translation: CASSPDRPYSNQPQHF.